Listed here are 5 T cell receptor beta chains from one sample, sequenced in a study of cytomegalovirus exposure and HLA in healthy donors. Primers: 60 Vbeta forward and 13 Jbeta reverse. Produced via immunoSEQ multiplex PCR; TCRdb's table is partial and in-frame only. The table shows about 140,000 clones, with 70% to 85% occurring only once. The sample comprised PBMCs. The receptor set was obtained from a young man in good health and CMV-seropositive.

The V gene is TRBV4-1, the J gene TRBJ2-3; TRBD2 aligns across 8 bases. Germline assignment: CDR1 MGHRA and CDR2 YSYEKL. This CDR3 has 17 amino acids. Trimming at V came to 5 bases and at J to 0 bases, leaving 10 bases not matched to a gene. The CDR3 nucleotides read TGCGCCAGCAGCGTAGGAAGGAGCGGGGGCAGCACAGATACGCAGTATTTT. Translated: CASSVGRSGGSTDTQYF.

This sequence joins TRBV11-2 and TRBJ1-5, with TRBD1 as a possible D gene (6 bases). The germline V gene encodes CDR1 SGHAT and CDR2 FQNNGV. The CDR3 is 15 amino acids. Trimming took off 0 bases at V and 7 bases at J, with 13 bases between the two ends. CDR3 nucleotides: TGTGCCAGCAGCTTAGATCGCAGGGGATCCCAGCCCCAGCATTTT. Protein: CASSLDRRGSQPQHF. Using reference TRBV11-2 and TRBJ1-5 for the parts outside the CDR3, the full variable domain is EAGVAQSPRYKIIEKRQSVAFWCNPISGHATLYWYQQILGQGPKLLIQFQNNGVVDDSQLPKDRFSAERLKGVDSTLKIQPAKLEDSAVYLCASSLDRRGSQPQHFGDGTRLSIL.

V and J are TRBV5-1 and TRBJ2-7; tentative D call: TRBD2 (6 bases). The CDR3 length is 15 residues. Trimming pared 4 bases from V and 7 bases from J, leaving 21 bases between. Germline V gives CDR1 SGHRS, CDR2 YFSETQ. The CDR3 sequence: CASSPQEMGGREQYF. The CDR3 nucleotides read TGCGCCAGCAGCCCACAAGAGATGGGGGGAAGGGAGCAGTACTTC. Full variable domain (remainder filled in from reference TRBV5-1 and TRBJ2-7): KAGVTQTPRYLIKTRGQQVTLSCSPISGHRSVSWYQQTPGQGLQFLFEYFSETQRNKGNFPGRFSGRQFSNSRSEMNVSTLELGDSALYLCASSPQEMGGREQYFGPGTRLTVT.

This clone appeared a few times. The gene calls are TRBV2 and TRBJ2-6, with D possibly being TRBD1 (6 bases). V was pared by 5 bases and J by 0 bases, with 14 bases between. Germline V gene sequence: CDR1 SNHLY, CDR2 FYNNEI. The CDR3 sequence is 17 residues long. Here the CDR3 reads CASSYRTAPSGANVLTF. The CDR3 nucleotides read TGTGCCAGCAGTTACAGGACAGCCCCCTCTGGGGCCAACGTCCTGACTTTC.

This clone was found a few times. This chain links TRBV6-5 with TRBJ1-1, with D tentatively TRBD1 (6 bases). CDR3 length: 14 amino acids. The germline gives CDR1 MNHEY, CDR2 SVGAGI. Trimming shortened V by 6 bases and J by 1 base, and 12 bases separated the two germline ends. CDR3 bases: TGTGCCAGCAGCTACAGGGAGGGGAACACTGAAGCTTTCTTT. This encodes CASSYREGNTEAFF.